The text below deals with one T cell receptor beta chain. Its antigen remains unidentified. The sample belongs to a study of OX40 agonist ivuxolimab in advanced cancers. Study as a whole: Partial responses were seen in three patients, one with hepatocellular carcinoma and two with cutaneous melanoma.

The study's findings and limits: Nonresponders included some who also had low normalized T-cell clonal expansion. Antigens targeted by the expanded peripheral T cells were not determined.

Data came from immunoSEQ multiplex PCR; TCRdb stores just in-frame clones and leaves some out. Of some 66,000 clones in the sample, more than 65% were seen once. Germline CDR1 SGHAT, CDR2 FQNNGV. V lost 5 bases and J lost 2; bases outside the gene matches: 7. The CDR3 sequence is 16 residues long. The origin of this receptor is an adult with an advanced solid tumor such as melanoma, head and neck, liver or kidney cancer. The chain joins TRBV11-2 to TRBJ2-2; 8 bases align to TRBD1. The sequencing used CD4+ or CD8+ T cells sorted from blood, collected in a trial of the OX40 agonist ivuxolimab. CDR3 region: CASSPGQGYNTGELFF. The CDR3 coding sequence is TGTGCCAGCAGCCCTGGACAGGGCTATAACACCGGGGAGCTGTTTTTT.